The rows below give T cell receptor beta chains drawn from one sample of a study of cytomegalovirus exposure and HLA in healthy donors. Assay used: immunoSEQ multiplex PCR; TCRdb lists only in-frame clones, some missing. The sample holds roughly 200,000 clones, around 80% seen once. Sequencing was carried out using PBMCs. These receptors originate from a man aged 35-49 years in good health and CMV-seronegative. CDR3s include the opening cysteine and the closing phenylalanine or tryptophan. The D gene is left open where the match is weak. Some rows have no size entry. The others give once, few or many, or a class for an expanded clone.

clone size: .
V gene: TRBV19
D gene: TRBD1
J gene: TRBJ2-1
CDR3 DNA: TGTGCCAGTAGTTCCGGGACAGGGGGCTACAATGAGCAGTTCTTC
CDR3 protein: CASSSGTGGYNEQFF

clone size: .
V gene: TRBV10-1
D gene: TRBD1
J gene: TRBJ2-7
CDR3 DNA: TGCGCCAGCAGAGAGAAAGGACAGGGGCATCGCTACGAGCAGTACTTC
CDR3 protein: CASREKGQGHRYEQYF

clone size: .
V gene: TRBV20-1
D gene: .
J gene: TRBJ2-3
CDR3 DNA: TGCAGTGCTAGGAGAGATACGCAGTATTTT
CDR3 protein: CSARRDTQYF

clone size: .
V gene: TRBV5-1
D gene: TRBD2
J gene: TRBJ2-5
CDR3 DNA: TGCGCCAGCAGCCCCGGGACTAGCGGAGAGACCCAGTACTTC
CDR3 protein: CASSPGTSGETQYF

clone size: .
V gene: TRBV7-2
D gene: .
J gene: TRBJ2-1
CDR3 DNA: TGTGCCAGCAGCCAAAGGACTTACAATGAGCAGTTCTTC
CDR3 protein: CASSQRTYNEQFF

clone size: .
V gene: TRBV29-1
D gene: .
J gene: TRBJ2-7
CDR3 DNA: TGCAGCTCGCAGACTAGGGCGGGGAGCTCCTACGAGCAGTACTTC
CDR3 protein: CSSQTRAGSSYEQYF

clone size: .
V gene: TRBV15
D gene: TRBD1
J gene: TRBJ2-3
CDR3 DNA: TGTGCCACCAGCCGACGAAGCAGGGGGCTTGGCACAGATACGCAGTATTTT
CDR3 protein: CATSRRSRGLGTDTQYF

clone size: .
V gene: TRBV19
D gene: .
J gene: TRBJ2-7
CDR3 DNA: TGTGCCAGTAGTGAGGACAGCTGGGGCGAGCAGTACTTC
CDR3 protein: CASSEDSWGEQYF

clone size: .
V gene: TRBV4-3
D gene: TRBD1
J gene: TRBJ1-4
CDR3 DNA: TGCGCCAGCAGCCCGACAGGGAGAGATGAAAAACTGTTTTTT
CDR3 protein: CASSPTGRDEKLFF

clone size: .
V gene: TRBV5-7
D gene: TRBD1
J gene: TRBJ2-7
CDR3 DNA: TGTGCCAGCAGCTCCTCGGACAGGGAAGGATCCTACGAGCAGTACTTC
CDR3 protein: CASSSSDREGSYEQYF

clone size: .
V gene: TRBV6-1
D gene: TRBD1
J gene: TRBJ1-1
CDR3 DNA: TGTGCCAGCAGTGAAGCGCTTGGACAGGGGAACACTGAAGCTTTCTTT
CDR3 protein: CASSEALGQGNTEAFF

clone size: .
V gene: TRBV7-8
D gene: TRBD1
J gene: TRBJ1-2
CDR3 DNA: TGTGCCAGCAGCTTCGGACAGGGGTTACACTATGGCTACACCTTC
CDR3 protein: CASSFGQGLHYGYTF

clone size: .
V gene: TRBV4-1
D gene: TRBD1
J gene: TRBJ2-2
CDR3 DNA: TGCGCCAGCACCGGGACAGGGAACACCGGGGAGCTGTTTTTT
CDR3 protein: CASTGTGNTGELFF

clone size: .
V gene: TRBV10-3
D gene: .
J gene: TRBJ1-4
CDR3 DNA: TGTGCCATCACCGAGAGTCATAATGAAAAACTGTTTTTT
CDR3 protein: CAITESHNEKLFF

clone size: .
V gene: TRBV9
D gene: TRBD1
J gene: TRBJ2-1
CDR3 DNA: TGTGCCAGCAGCCCACGGAGTGGTTTGTGGGACAGGGGCTCCTACAATGAGCAGTTCTTC
CDR3 protein: CASSPRSGLWDRGSYNEQFF

clone size: .
V gene: TRBV12-5
D gene: .
J gene: TRBJ1-1
CDR3 DNA: TGTGCTAGTGGGACCGGGACAACTAACACTGAAGCTTTCTTT
CDR3 protein: CASGTGTTNTEAFF

clone size: .
V gene: TRBV11-1
D gene: TRBD1
J gene: TRBJ2-3
CDR3 DNA: TGTGCCAGCAGCTTCGCCACAGGGGGCGCTTCAGATACGCAGTATTTT
CDR3 protein: CASSFATGGASDTQYF

clone size: .
V gene: TRBV4-1
D gene: .
J gene: TRBJ2-1
CDR3 DNA: TGCGCCAGCAGCCGCGCTTCCTACAATGAGCAGTTCTTC
CDR3 protein: CASSRASYNEQFF

clone size: .
V gene: TRBV5-6
D gene: .
J gene: TRBJ1-1
CDR3 DNA: TGTGCCAGCACCGGACAGCTGGGCACTGAAGCTTTCTTT
CDR3 protein: CASTGQLGTEAFF

clone size: once
V gene: TRBV27
D gene: .
J gene: TRBJ1-6
CDR3 DNA: TGTGCCAGCAGTCAGCTTCAACAGCTTTATAATTCACCCCTCCACTTT
CDR3 protein: CASSQLQQLYNSPLHF

clone size: few
V gene: TRBV7-9
D gene: TRBD1
J gene: TRBJ2-6
CDR3 DNA: TGTGCCAGCGGCCCGGGACAGATCTCTGGGGCCAACGTCCTGACTTTC
CDR3 protein: CASGPGQISGANVLTF

clone size: .
V gene: TRBV27
D gene: .
J gene: TRBJ2-2
CDR3 DNA: TGTGCCAGCAAGGCGGGAAACACCGGGGAGCTGTTTTTT
CDR3 protein: CASKAGNTGELFF

clone size: .
V gene: TRBV7-2
D gene: .
J gene: TRBJ2-5
CDR3 DNA: TGTGCCAGCACCTTCGGGGGAAACCAAGAGACCCAGTACTTC
CDR3 protein: CASTFGGNQETQYF

clone size: .
V gene: TRBV23-1
D gene: TRBD1
J gene: TRBJ1-1
CDR3 DNA: TGCGCCAGCATATCCATGACAGGGGATCGTACTGAAGCTTTCTTT
CDR3 protein: CASISMTGDRTEAFF

clone size: .
V gene: TRBV6-5
D gene: TRBD1
J gene: TRBJ2-7
CDR3 DNA: TGTGCCAGCAGTAAACCGGGACAGGATGGAGCCGAGCAGTACTTC
CDR3 protein: CASSKPGQDGAEQYF

clone size: .
V gene: TRBV9
D gene: .
J gene: TRBJ2-1
CDR3 DNA: TGTGCCAGCGAGGGGGGGGACGGTCGGGAGCAGTTCTTC
CDR3 protein: CASEGGDGREQFF

clone size: few
V gene: TRBV7-3
D gene: .
J gene: TRBJ2-3
CDR3 DNA: TGTGCCAGCAGCTACTCTAGGGATACGCAGTATTTT
CDR3 protein: CASSYSRDTQYF

clone size: .
V gene: TRBV11-2
D gene: .
J gene: TRBJ2-1
CDR3 DNA: TGTGCCAGCAGCTTAGAAGGGGGTAGACTACTGTTCTTC
CDR3 protein: CASSLEGGRLLFF

clone size: .
V gene: TRBV5-1
D gene: .
J gene: TRBJ2-5
CDR3 DNA: TGCGCCAGCAGCTTGACTGCCCAAGAGACCCAGTACTTC
CDR3 protein: CASSLTAQETQYF

clone size: .
V gene: TRBV5-6
D gene: TRBD2
J gene: TRBJ2-2
CDR3 DNA: TGTGCCAGCAACGAAGCGGGGGGGAACACCGGGGAGCTGTTTTTT
CDR3 protein: CASNEAGGNTGELFF

clone size: .
V gene: TRBV5-1
D gene: TRBD2
J gene: TRBJ2-3
CDR3 DNA: TGCGCCAGCAGCTGGGGACCTAGCGGACGTCCGGATACGCAGTATTTT
CDR3 protein: CASSWGPSGRPDTQYF

clone size: .
V gene: TRBV7-2
D gene: .
J gene: TRBJ1-2
CDR3 DNA: TGTGCCAGCAGCTTAGGCCCCCGGGACACAGGGGGCTACACCTTC
CDR3 protein: CASSLGPRDTGGYTF

clone size: .
V gene: TRBV4-1
D gene: .
J gene: TRBJ2-5
CDR3 DNA: TGCGCCAGCAGCCAAGAGATAACGACTGGGTCGCAGACCCAGTACTTC
CDR3 protein: CASSQEITTGSQTQYF

clone size: .
V gene: TRBV19
D gene: .
J gene: TRBJ1-3
CDR3 DNA: TGTGCCAGTAGTATTCCAGGCCGGGGAAACACCATATATTTT
CDR3 protein: CASSIPGRGNTIYF

clone size: few
V gene: TRBV30
D gene: TRBD1
J gene: TRBJ2-4
CDR3 DNA: TGTGCCTGGAGTGGGGGGACAGGGGTGGGGATAGGATCCAAAGACATTCAGTACTTC
CDR3 protein: CAWSGGTGVGIGSKDIQYF

clone size: few
V gene: TRBV7-2
D gene: TRBD1
J gene: TRBJ1-4
CDR3 DNA: TGTGCCAGCAGCCTAGGGGCGACAGGGACTAATGAAAAACTGTTTTTT
CDR3 protein: CASSLGATGTNEKLFF

clone size: .
V gene: TRBV29-1
D gene: TRBD1
J gene: TRBJ2-5
CDR3 DNA: TGCAGCGCCTGTGTTGACAGGGGGCGCCGAGAGACCCAGTACTTC
CDR3 protein: CSACVDRGRRETQYF

clone size: .
V gene: TRBV12-5
D gene: .
J gene: TRBJ1-1
CDR3 DNA: TGTGCTAGTGGACAGAACACTGAAGCTTTCTTT
CDR3 protein: CASGQNTEAFF

clone size: .
V gene: TRBV11-2
D gene: TRBD1
J gene: TRBJ2-3
CDR3 DNA: TGTGCCAGCAGCTACGGGACAGGGCTGGATACGCAGTATTTT
CDR3 protein: CASSYGTGLDTQYF

clone size: .
V gene: TRBV7-8
D gene: .
J gene: TRBJ1-4
CDR3 DNA: TGTGCCAGCAGCTTAGCGCTTATAGGGAGAGTAGCGGGCCCTAATGAAAAACTGTTTTTT
CDR3 protein: CASSLALIGRVAGPNEKLFF

clone size: .
V gene: TRBV27
D gene: TRBD2
J gene: TRBJ2-5
CDR3 DNA: TGTGCCAGCAGTTTACGAGTTTTGTATGCGGGGGGGCCTGTTGAAGAGACCCAGTACTTC
CDR3 protein: CASSLRVLYAGGPVEETQYF

clone size: .
V gene: TRBV6-6
D gene: .
J gene: TRBJ1-1
CDR3 DNA: TGTGCCAGCAGTTACTGGCGGGGTGGGAACACTGAAGCTTTCTTT
CDR3 protein: CASSYWRGGNTEAFF